This TCR beta chain is from a study of identifying expanded T cells in peripheral blood. As for this clone: Its antigen is not known.

The CDR3 runs 17 residues. The germline V and J ends were trimmed by 5 bases and 1 base, with 15 bases remaining between them. Germline values: CDR1 SGHAT, CDR2 FQNNGV. Overall study findings and caveats: Variance in clone template counts between approximately two-week samples significantly increased with total template count across all healthy donors. Roughly 1.2 clones differed between technical replicates, versus around 15 and 19 over time.

No infections or other immune events were documented during collection. Only in-frame clones appear in the TCRdb table, and some are missing; sequencing was by immunoSEQ multiplex PCR. Of tens of thousands of clones listed, roughly 87% are singletons. This receptor was identified in a person aged 18 to 70 in good health. The V gene is TRBV11-2, the J gene TRBJ2-6; D might be TRBD2 (6 bases). Material: blood. In DNA form, the CDR3 reads TGTGCCAGCAGCAGGGAGGTGGTCGCGTCTGGGGCCAACGTCCTGACTTTC. It is translated as CASSREVVASGANVLTF.